The 15 T cell receptor beta chains reported below all come from one sample, sequenced in a study of T cell responses to AZD1222 COVID-19 vaccine. TCRdb's copy holds only in-frame clones and misses some; the assay was immunoSEQ multiplex PCR. The table shows 90,000 to 150,000 clones, with approximately 86% occurring only once. The sequencing used peripheral blood, collected 28 days after the second AZD1222 dose. These receptors all come from an adult who received the AZD1222 COVID-19 vaccine.

This chain uses TRBV27 with TRBJ1-5, with unresolved D. This CDR3 has 14 residues. The V end lost 5 bases, the J end lost 2 bases, and 10 bases lay between the germline ends. The germline CDR1 and CDR2 sequences are MNHEY and SMNVEV (reference sequence). DNA of the CDR3: TGTGCCAGCAGTCTCGCTGGGGGCAATCAGCCCCAGCATTTT. Translated, it gives CASSLAGGNQPQHF.

The gene calls are TRBV7-2 and TRBJ1-5; no definite D call. Germline CDR1 and CDR2: SGHTA and FQGNSA. The V end was cut by 4 bases, the J end by 9 bases, with 10 bases between. This CDR3 has 12 amino acids. CDR3 bases: TGTGCCAGCAGCTACCGAGGGCGGCCCCAGCATTTT. This gives the protein CASSYRGRPQHF.

The chain couples TRBV7-2 to TRBJ2-4, with no clear D. V gave up 5 bases and J gave up 8 bases, with 16 bases separating them. This CDR3 comprises 14 residues. From germline, CDR1 is SGHTA and CDR2 FQGNSA. The CDR3 region is CASSPNPQSHIQYF. The CDR3 DNA reads TGTGCCAGCAGCCCCAACCCCCAGTCGCACATTCAGTACTTC.

This chain uses TRBV2 with TRBJ1-5, with a possible D match to TRBD1 (5 bases). This CDR3 has 14 amino acids. V lost 8 bases, J lost 5 bases, and 16 bases lay in between. CDR1 and CDR2 (germline): SNHLY, FYNNEI. The CDR3 DNA sequence: TGTGCCAGCGGCCGGGAAGGGGCCGATCAGCCCCAGCATTTT. It codes for CASGREGADQPQHF.

The chain employs TRBV4-3 and TRBJ1-4; TRBD1 matches 9 bases. V was pared by 3 bases and J by 8 bases, with 13 bases of the junction left unmatched. This CDR3 is 17 amino acids long. In germline, CDR1 is LGHNA, CDR2 YSLEER. Here the CDR3 DNA reads TGCGCCAGCAGCCATAACACCCTCGGGACAGGGACAGAAAAACTGTTTTTT. As protein: CASSHNTLGTGTEKLFF.

This clone was seen once. The chain combines TRBV10-3 with TRBJ1-4; D call uncertain. The germline V gene encodes CDR1 ENHRY and CDR2 SYGVKD. The ends were cut back, 0 bases at V and 5 bases at J, with 13 bases in the middle. CDR3 length: 16 residues. The CDR3 DNA follows: TGTGCCATCAGTGAGTCCAAGGGAATGGAAAATGAAAAACTGTTTTTT. Its translation: CAISESKGMENEKLFF.

The genes are TRBV7-2 and TRBJ1-5; D is unresolved. This CDR3 spans 15 amino acids. Germline loops: CDR1 SGHTA, CDR2 FQGNSA. V lost 5 bases and J 7 bases, leaving 18 bases between the germline ends. In DNA, the CDR3 is TGTGCCAGCAGCCGTGCCATATTACGAGGGCAGCCCCAGCATTTT. It translates to CASSRAILRGQPQHF.

This clone was picked up a small number of times. The V gene is TRBV12-3 or TRBV12-4, the J gene TRBJ1-1; 7 bases fit TRBD1. CDR3 size: 13 residues. Trimming cost V 6 bases and J 5 bases; bases outside gene matches: 6. The CDR3 protein is CASRLTGVTEAFF. The CDR3 nucleotides read TGTGCCAGCAGACTAACAGGGGTTACTGAAGCTTTCTTT.

The genes are TRBV28 and TRBJ1-1, with D possibly being TRBD1 (5 bases). V lost 4 bases and J lost 3, with 21 bases in between. Germline lookup yields CDR1 MDHEN and CDR2 SYDVKM. CDR3 length: 17 residues. The CDR3 here is CASSSFAALRGDTEAFF. CDR3 in DNA: TGTGCCAGCAGTTCCTTTGCTGCCCTTAGAGGGGACACTGAAGCTTTCTTT.

This rearrangement joins TRBV9 to TRBJ1-2; D perhaps matches TRBD1 (6 bases). Germline CDR1 and CDR2: SGDLS and YYNGEE. V lost 0 bases to trimming and J lost 2 bases, with 8 bases between them. This CDR3 has 14 amino acids. The CDR3: CASSVVGTNYGYTF. CDR3 sequence (DNA): TGTGCCAGCAGCGTAGTGGGGACAAACTATGGCTACACCTTC.

V and J are TRBV9 and TRBJ1-6; D uncertain. This CDR3 has 15 amino acids. Germline V lookup: CDR1 SGDLS, CDR2 YYNGEE. Trimming stripped 4 bases from V and 7 bases from J, with 15 bases between. CDR3 in DNA: TGTGCCAGCAGCCCAGGTCGACGAGGGAATTCACCCCTCCACTTT. Protein sequence: CASSPGRRGNSPLHF.

The chain links TRBV5-1 to TRBJ1-3; the D is unclear. The CDR3 loop spans 17 amino acids. The V and J ends lost 0 bases and 0 bases respectively, with 13 bases between them. Germline CDR1 SGHRS, CDR2 YFSETQ. CDR3 sequence: CASSLALGPRSGNTIYF. The CDR3, as DNA: TGCGCCAGCAGCTTGGCCCTCGGGCCCCGCTCTGGAAACACCATATATTTT.

The rearrangement uses TRBV5-1 and TRBJ2-3; TRBD1 matches at 7 bases. The CDR3 consists of 16 residues. Germline V gene data show CDR1 as SGHRS and CDR2 as YFSETQ. Losses at the gene ends were 0 bases for V and 0 bases for J; bases not matched to a gene: 4. The chain's CDR3 is CASSLEGQVSTDTQYF. The CDR3 DNA reads as TGCGCCAGCAGCTTGGAAGGACAGGTTAGCACAGATACGCAGTATTTT. The whole variable domain, remainder taken from reference TRBV5-1 and TRBJ2-3, is KAGVTQTPRYLIKTRGQQVTLSCSPISGHRSVSWYQQTPGQGLQFLFEYFSETQRNKGNFPGRFSGRQFSNSRSEMNVSTLELGDSALYLCASSLEGQVSTDTQYFGPGTRLTVL.

The V and J genes are TRBV15 and TRBJ1-2, with D possibly matching TRBD1 (5 bases). The germline V gene encodes CDR1 LNHNV and CDR2 YYDKDF (reference sequence). The CDR3 extends over 15 amino acids. Trimming shortened V by 3 bases and J by 8 bases, and 19 bases separated the two germline ends. The CDR3 sequence: CATSRSTAAIMGYTF. The CDR3 region has the DNA TGTGCCACCAGCAGGTCGACAGCCGCTATTATGGGCTACACCTTC.

V is TRBV28 and J is TRBJ1-4; no reliable D call. This CDR3 contains 14 residues. V lost 2 bases and J lost 8, with 12 bases in between. Germline-derived CDR1 and CDR2 are MDHEN and SYDVKM. The DNA of the CDR3 is TGTGCCAGCAGTTTAACCGAAACCCGGGAAAAACTGTTTTTT. This gives the protein CASSLTETREKLFF. Combining the CDR3 with reference TRBV28 and TRBJ1-4 gives the whole variable domain DVKVTQSSRYLVKRTGEKVFLECVQDMDHENMFWYRQDPGLGLRLIYFSYDVKMKEKGDIPEGYSVSREKKERFSLILESASTNQTSMYLCASSLTETREKLFFGSGTQLSVL.